The clone carrying this T cell receptor beta chain was detected only once. Original data processing: Using reference gene primer amplification, nucleated cell counts were estimated. Libraries were prepared by immunoSEQ multiplex PCR; TCRdb keeps only in-frame clonotypes and omits some of them. The V and J calls and clone size come from that table; D and trimming were worked out from the DNA. The data contain 200,000 to 250,000 clones, nearly 90% of them singletons. These data are taken from a study of blood T cell repertoires in COVID-19. Background on the study: Sites across the United States, Italy and Spain contributed samples from acute and convalescent COVID-19.

Trimming pared 0 bases from V and 5 bases from J, leaving 7 bases between. CDR1 LGHNA and CDR2 YNFKEQ come from the germline V gene. The CDR3 covers 13 residues. The sequencing input was peripheral blood. The chain couples TRBV4-2 to TRBJ2-5; unclear D gene. The clonotype was recovered from a young woman who had recovered from COVID-19. In nucleotides, the CDR3 is TGTGCCAGCAGCCAAGAGCCCAGTGAGACCCAGTACTTC. It codes for CASSQEPSETQYF.